This T cell receptor (beta chain) emerged from a study of identical twins. The CDR3 runs to 13 residues. V lost 6 bases and J lost 6, with 14 bases in between. It was template switching that added a universal primer site, and there were unique molecular identifiers on the cDNA. TCRdb passed the 5' RACE reads through MiXCR, listing each CDR3 protein once. This sample has 600,000 to 850,000 distinct CDR3 sequences; about 20% occur once, and the top ten carry around 13%. Findings of the study overall: There is a chance that invariant MAIT and iNKT cells partially muddied zero-insertion analyses. Fewer insertions marked abundant cord blood beta clonotypes; young adult naive trended weakly, memory not at all.

This clonotype has ten or more counts. The target antigen is unknown. The sample was also reused in another study, on T cells expressing NK-cell markers. That report notes: These clonotypes additionally ranked first within the CD3+CD56-NKG2C+ fraction of several donors.

The sample consisted of PBMCs. This clonotype originated in a woman between 18 and 30 years old in good health. The J gene is TRBJ1-1, the V gene TRBV12-3 or TRBV12-4; tentatively, D is TRBD1 (6 bases). The CDR3 DNA sequence: TGTGCCAGCAGCGGTAGGGGGTCCCCTGAAGCTTTCTTT. Its protein product is CASSGRGSPEAFF.